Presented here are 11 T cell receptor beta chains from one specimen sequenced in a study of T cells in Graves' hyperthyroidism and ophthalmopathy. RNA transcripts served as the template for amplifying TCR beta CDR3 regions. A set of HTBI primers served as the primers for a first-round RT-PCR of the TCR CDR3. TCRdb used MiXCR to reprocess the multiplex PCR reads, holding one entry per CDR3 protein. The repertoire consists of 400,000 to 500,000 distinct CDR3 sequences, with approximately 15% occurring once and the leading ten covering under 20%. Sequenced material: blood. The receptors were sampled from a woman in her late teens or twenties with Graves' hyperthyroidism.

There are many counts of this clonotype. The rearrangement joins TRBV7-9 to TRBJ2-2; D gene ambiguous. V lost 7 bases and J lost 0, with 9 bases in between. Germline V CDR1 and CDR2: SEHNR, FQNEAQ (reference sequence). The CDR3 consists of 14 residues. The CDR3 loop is CASTVATNTGELFF. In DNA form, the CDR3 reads TGTGCCAGCACCGTCGCAACGAACACCGGGGAGCTGTTTTTT.

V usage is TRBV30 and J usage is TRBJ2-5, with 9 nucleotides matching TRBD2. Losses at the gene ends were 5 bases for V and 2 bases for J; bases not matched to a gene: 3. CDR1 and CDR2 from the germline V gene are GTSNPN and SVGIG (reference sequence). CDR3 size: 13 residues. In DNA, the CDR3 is TGTGCCTGGTCGACTAGCGGACAAGAGACCCAGTACTTC. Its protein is CAWSTSGQETQYF.

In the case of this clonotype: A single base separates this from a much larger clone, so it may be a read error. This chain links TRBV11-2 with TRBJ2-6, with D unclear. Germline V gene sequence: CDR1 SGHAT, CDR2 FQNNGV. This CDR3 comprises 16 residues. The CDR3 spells CVSSFQLISGANVLTF. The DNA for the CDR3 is TGTGTCAGCAGCTTTCAGCTAATCTCTGGGGCCAACGTCCTGACTTTC.

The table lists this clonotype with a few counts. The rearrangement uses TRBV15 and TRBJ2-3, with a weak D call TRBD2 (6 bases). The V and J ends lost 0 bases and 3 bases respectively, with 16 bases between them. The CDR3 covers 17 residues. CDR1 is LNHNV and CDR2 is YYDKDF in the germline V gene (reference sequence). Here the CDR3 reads CATSRDRGNPMTDTQYF. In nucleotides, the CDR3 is TGTGCCACCAGCAGAGATCGGGGGAACCCCATGACAGATACGCAGTATTTT.

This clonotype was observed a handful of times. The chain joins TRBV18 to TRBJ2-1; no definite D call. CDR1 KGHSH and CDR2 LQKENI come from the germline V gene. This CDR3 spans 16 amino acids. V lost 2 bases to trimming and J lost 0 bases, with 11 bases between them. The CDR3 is CASSPLDGSSYNEQFF. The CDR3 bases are TGTGCCAGCTCACCATTAGACGGAAGCTCCTACAATGAGCAGTTCTTC.

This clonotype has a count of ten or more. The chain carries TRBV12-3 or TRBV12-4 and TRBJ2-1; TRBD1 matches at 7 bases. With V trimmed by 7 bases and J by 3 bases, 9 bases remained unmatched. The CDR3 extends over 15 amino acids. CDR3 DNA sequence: TGTGCCAGCACTCCTGACCGGACAGGCTACAATGAGCAGTTCTTC. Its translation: CASTPDRTGYNEQFF.

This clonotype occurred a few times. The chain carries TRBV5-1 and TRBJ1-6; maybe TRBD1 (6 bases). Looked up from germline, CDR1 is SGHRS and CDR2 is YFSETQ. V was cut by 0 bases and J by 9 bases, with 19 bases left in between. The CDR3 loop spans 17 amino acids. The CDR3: CASSLVFGDTLSSPLHF. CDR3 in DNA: TGCGCCAGCAGCTTGGTTTTCGGGGACACTCTGAGTTCACCCCTCCACTTT.

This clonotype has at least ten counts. The CDR3 loop reads CATSYGTDYGYTF. The CDR3 region has the DNA TGTGCCACCAGTTACGGGACGGACTATGGCTACACCTTC. This rearrangement joins TRBV24-1 to TRBJ1-2, with a possible D match to TRBD1 (5 bases). Germline loops: CDR1 KGHDR, CDR2 SFDVKD. V lost 6 bases, J lost 3 bases, and 10 bases lay in between. CDR3 length equals 13 residues.

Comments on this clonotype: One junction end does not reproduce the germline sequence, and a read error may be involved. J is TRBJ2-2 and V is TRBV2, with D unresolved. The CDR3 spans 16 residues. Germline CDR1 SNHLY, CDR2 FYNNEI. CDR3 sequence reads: CASIEVSAGNTGELFF. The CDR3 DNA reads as TGTGCCAGCATTGAAGTTTCGGCAGGGAACACCGGGGAGCTGTTTTTT.

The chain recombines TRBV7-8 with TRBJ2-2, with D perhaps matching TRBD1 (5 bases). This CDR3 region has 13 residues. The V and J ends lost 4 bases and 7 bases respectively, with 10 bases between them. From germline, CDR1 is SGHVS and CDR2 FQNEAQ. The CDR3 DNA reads TGTGCCAGCAGCTCGTACAGGAGCGGGGAGCTGTTTTTT. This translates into CASSSYRSGELFF.

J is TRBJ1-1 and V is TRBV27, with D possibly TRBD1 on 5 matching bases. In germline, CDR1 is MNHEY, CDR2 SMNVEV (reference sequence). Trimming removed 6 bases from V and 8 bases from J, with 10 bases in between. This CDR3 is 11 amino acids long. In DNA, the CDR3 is TGTGCCAGCAGGAGGGAGGGGGAAGCTTTCTTT. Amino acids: CASRREGEAFF.